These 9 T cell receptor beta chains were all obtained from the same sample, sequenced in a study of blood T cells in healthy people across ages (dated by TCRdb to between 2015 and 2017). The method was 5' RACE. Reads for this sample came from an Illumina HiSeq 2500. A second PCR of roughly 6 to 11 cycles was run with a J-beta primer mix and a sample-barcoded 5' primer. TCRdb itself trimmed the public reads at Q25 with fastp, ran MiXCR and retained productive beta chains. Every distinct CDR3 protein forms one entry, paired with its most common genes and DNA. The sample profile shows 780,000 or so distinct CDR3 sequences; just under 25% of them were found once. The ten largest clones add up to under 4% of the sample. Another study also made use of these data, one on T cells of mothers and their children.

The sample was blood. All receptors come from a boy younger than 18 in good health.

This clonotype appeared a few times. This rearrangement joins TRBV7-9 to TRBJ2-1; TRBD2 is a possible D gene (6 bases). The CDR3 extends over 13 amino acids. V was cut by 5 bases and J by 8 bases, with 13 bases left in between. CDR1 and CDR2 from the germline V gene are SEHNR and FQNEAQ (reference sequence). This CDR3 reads CASSPVAADEQFF. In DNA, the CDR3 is TGTGCCAGCAGCCCAGTAGCGGCGGATGAGCAGTTCTTC.

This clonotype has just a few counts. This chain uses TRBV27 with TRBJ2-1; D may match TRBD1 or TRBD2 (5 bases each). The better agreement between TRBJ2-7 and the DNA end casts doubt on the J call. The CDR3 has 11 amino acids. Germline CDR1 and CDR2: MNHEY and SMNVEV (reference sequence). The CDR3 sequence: CASSSEGKQYF. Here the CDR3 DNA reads TGTGCCAGCAGCTCCGAGGGGAAGCAGTACTTC.

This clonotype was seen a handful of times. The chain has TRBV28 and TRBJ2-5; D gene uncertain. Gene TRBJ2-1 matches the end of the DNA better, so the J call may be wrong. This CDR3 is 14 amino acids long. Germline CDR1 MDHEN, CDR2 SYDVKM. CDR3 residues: CASSLPGFRNEQFF. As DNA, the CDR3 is TGTGCCAGCAGTTTGCCCGGGTTTCGCAATGAGCAGTTCTTC.

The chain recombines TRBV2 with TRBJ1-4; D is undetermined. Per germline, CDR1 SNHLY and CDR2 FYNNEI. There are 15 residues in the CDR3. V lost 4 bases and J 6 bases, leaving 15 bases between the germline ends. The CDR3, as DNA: TGTGCCAGCAGTGCTCAACAACACTCAGATGAAAAACTGTTTTTT. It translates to CASSAQQHSDEKLFF.

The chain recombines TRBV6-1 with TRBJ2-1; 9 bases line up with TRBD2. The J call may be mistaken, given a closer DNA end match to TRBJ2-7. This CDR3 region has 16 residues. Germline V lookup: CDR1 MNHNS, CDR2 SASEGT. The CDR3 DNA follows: TGTGCCAGCAGTACTATAGCGGGAGTTGTGTCCTACGAGCAGTACTTC. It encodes CASSTIAGVVSYEQYF.

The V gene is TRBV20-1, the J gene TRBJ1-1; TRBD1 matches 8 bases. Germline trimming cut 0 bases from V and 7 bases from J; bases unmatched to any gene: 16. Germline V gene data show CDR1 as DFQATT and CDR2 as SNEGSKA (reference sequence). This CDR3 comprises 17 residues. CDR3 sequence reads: CSARDHLPRTGTLEAFF. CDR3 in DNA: TGCAGTGCTAGAGATCATCTGCCTAGGACAGGGACCCTTGAAGCTTTCTTT.

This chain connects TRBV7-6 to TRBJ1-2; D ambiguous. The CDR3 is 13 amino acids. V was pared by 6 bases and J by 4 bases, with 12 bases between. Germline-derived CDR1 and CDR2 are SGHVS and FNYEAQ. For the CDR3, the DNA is TGTGCCAGCAGTCCCGACACCGGCTATGGCTACACCTTC. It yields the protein CASSPDTGYGYTF.

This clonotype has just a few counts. The CDR3 coding sequence is TGTGCCAGCAGTTTTGGCCAGATAGGGAATTCACCCCTCCACTTT. This translates into CASSFGQIGNSPLHF. The V call is TRBV27, the J call TRBJ1-6; D is unresolved. Trimming left V 3 bases short and J 7 bases short, with 13 bases between. CDR1 and CDR2 from the germline V gene are MNHEY and SMNVEV (reference sequence). The CDR3 spans 15 residues.

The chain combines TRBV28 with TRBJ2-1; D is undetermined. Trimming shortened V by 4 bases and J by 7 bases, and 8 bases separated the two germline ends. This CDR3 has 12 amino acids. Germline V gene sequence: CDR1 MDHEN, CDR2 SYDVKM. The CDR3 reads CASSSQVNEQFF. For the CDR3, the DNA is TGTGCCAGCAGTTCCCAGGTGAATGAGCAGTTCTTC. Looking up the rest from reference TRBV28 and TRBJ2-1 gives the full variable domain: DVKVTQSSRYLVKRTGEKVFLECVQDMDHENMFWYRQDPGLGLRLIYFSYDVKMKEKGDIPEGYSVSREKKERFSLILESASTNQTSMYLCASSSQVNEQFFGPGTRLTVL.